These 26 T cell receptor beta chains came from one sample sequenced in a study of response to subunit inactivated influenza vaccine. TCRdb re-analysed the RT-PCR reads in MiXCR, keeping a single row per CDR3 protein. Among hundreds of thousands of distinct CDR3 sequences listed, roughly 15% were seen once. The sequencing used PBMCs from blood, collected around 15 days before vaccination. These receptors all stem from a man aged 45-65 years who received an inactivated influenza vaccine.

The chain joins TRBV6-1 to TRBJ2-7; D remains unclear. Germline CDR1 reads MNHNS; CDR2 reads SASEGT. Trimming left V 1 base short and J 3 bases short, with 7 bases between. This CDR3 comprises 13 residues. CDR3 nucleotides: TGTGCCAGCAGTGAAGGTCTCTTCTACGAGCAGTACTTC. This codes for CASSEGLFYEQYF.

The chain recombines TRBV19 with TRBJ2-7, with 7 bases aligning to TRBD1. The trim removed 6 bases at V and 2 bases at J, leaving 10 bases unmatched. Per germline, CDR1 LNHDA and CDR2 SQIVND (reference sequence). The CDR3 extends over 15 amino acids. CDR3 coding DNA: TGTGCCAGTAGCCGGACAGGCCGATCCACCTACGAGCAGTACTTC. It specifies CASSRTGRSTYEQYF. The complete variable domain, with remaining parts taken from reference TRBV19 and TRBJ2-7, reads DGGITQSPKYLFRKEGQNVTLSCEQNLNHDAMYWYRQDPGQGLRLIYYSQIVNDFQKGDIAEGYSVSREKKESFPLTVTSAQKNPTAFYLCASSRTGRSTYEQYFGPGTRLTVT.

This clonotype was counted between two and nine times. This rearrangement joins TRBV7-9 to TRBJ1-3; D is ambiguous. The germline V and J ends were trimmed by 3 bases and 0 bases, with 6 bases remaining between them. This CDR3 is 14 amino acids long. CDR1 is SEHNR and CDR2 is FQNEAQ in the germline V gene (reference sequence). CDR3 amino acids: CASSFSTSGNTIYF. Here the CDR3 DNA reads TGTGCCAGCAGCTTTAGTACCTCTGGAAACACCATATATTTT.

The chain recombines TRBV7-8 with TRBJ2-7; D might be TRBD1 (6 bases). Looked up from germline, CDR1 is SGHVS and CDR2 is FQNEAQ. Trimming took 3 bases from V and 0 from J, leaving 18 bases between them. The CDR3 runs to 17 residues. DNA for the CDR3: TGTGCCAGCAGCTTGAGGGTGCGAGACAGGTCCTCCTACGAGCAGTACTTC. Amino acid sequence: CASSLRVRDRSSYEQYF.

V gene TRBV4-3 combines with J gene TRBJ2-3; D uncertain. The CDR3 loop spans 15 amino acids. CDR1 and CDR2 from the germline V gene are LGHNA and YSLEER. Trimming shortened V by 1 base and J by 4 bases, and 12 bases separated the two germline ends. CDR3 loop: CASSQGGRAPDTQYF. The CDR3 nucleotides read TGCGCCAGCAGCCAAGGAGGTCGAGCCCCAGATACGCAGTATTTT.

This clonotype was detected only a few times. V and J are TRBV7-2 and TRBJ2-7; D is possibly TRBD1 (6 bases). Germline CDR1 is SGHTA and CDR2 is FQGNSA. This CDR3 spans 15 amino acids. V lost 5 bases and J 4 bases, leaving 18 bases between the germline ends. This CDR3 is CASSPRQVVVYEQYF. The DNA for the CDR3 is TGTGCCAGCAGCCCCAGACAGGTTGTGGTATACGAGCAGTACTTC.

This clonotype was observed many times. The CDR3 nucleotides are TGCAGTGGAGGAGGGGGCCTTGAGACCCAGTACTTC. Translated, it gives CSGGGGLETQYF. V gene TRBV29-1 combines with J gene TRBJ2-5, with a possible D match to TRBD1 (7 bases). Per germline, CDR1 SQVTM and CDR2 ANQGSEA. This CDR3 comprises 12 residues.

The chain recombines TRBV2 with TRBJ2-1, with 14 bases lining up with TRBD2. There are 15 residues in the CDR3. Germline trimming cut 7 bases from V and 10 bases from J; bases unmatched to any gene: 9. The V gene's germline CDR1 is SNHLY and CDR2 FYNNEI. CDR3 bases: TGTGCCAGCAATCCCGGACTAGCGGGGGGTCGCGAGCAGTTCTTC. This encodes CASNPGLAGGREQFF.

This clonotype was seen only a few times. The rearrangement uses TRBV12-3 or TRBV12-4 and TRBJ1-1, with 8 bases that match TRBD1. The CDR3 covers 15 residues. Losses at the gene ends were 4 bases for V and 1 base for J; bases not matched to a gene: 5. The CDR3 sequence is CASSSWGTGNTEAFF. DNA for the CDR3: TGTGCCAGCAGTTCATGGGGGACAGGGAACACTGAAGCTTTCTTT.

The gene calls are TRBV9 and TRBJ2-5, with TRBD1 as a possible D gene (6 bases). The germline V gene encodes CDR1 SGDLS and CDR2 YYNGEE. The CDR3 consists of 15 residues. Trimming cost V 3 bases and J 0 bases, with 12 bases left between them. The CDR3 bases are TGTGCCAGCAGCGCACAGACAGGTCACCAAGAGACCCAGTACTTC. Translated, it gives CASSAQTGHQETQYF.

The chain carries TRBV5-5 and TRBJ2-7; no firm D call. V was pared by 0 bases and J by 7 bases, with 5 bases between. The length of the CDR3 is 11 residues. Germline values: CDR1 SGHKS, CDR2 YYEKEE (reference sequence). CDR3 sequence: CASSLATEQYF. DNA of the CDR3: TGTGCCAGCAGCTTGGCTACAGAGCAGTACTTC.

The V gene is TRBV10-3, the J gene TRBJ1-1; D remains ambiguous. Germline assignment: CDR1 ENHRY and CDR2 SYGVKD. V lost 0 bases to trimming and J lost 6 bases, with 11 bases between them. This CDR3 has 14 amino acids. The CDR3 protein is CAISESRDSAEAFF. CDR3 sequence (DNA): TGTGCCATCAGTGAGTCCCGGGATTCAGCTGAAGCTTTCTTT.

The chain links TRBV7-9 to TRBJ2-1; tentatively, D is TRBD1 (6 bases). There are 17 residues in the CDR3. The V end lost 8 bases, the J end lost 0 bases, and 20 bases lay between the germline ends. CDR1 and CDR2 from the germline V gene are SEHNR and FQNEAQ (reference sequence). The CDR3 reads CASEGVGGPSSYNEQFF. The CDR3 nucleotides read TGTGCCAGCGAGGGGGTCGGCGGCCCAAGCTCCTACAATGAGCAGTTCTTC.

This clonotype was recorded many times. This chain connects TRBV15 to TRBJ2-5, with no clear D. The V gene's germline CDR1 is LNHNV and CDR2 YYDKDF (reference sequence). This CDR3 is 15 amino acids long. The V and J ends lost 0 bases and 2 bases respectively, with 10 bases between them. CDR3 amino acids: CATSRDPGRQETQYF. The CDR3 nucleotides read TGTGCCACCAGCAGAGATCCTGGAAGGCAAGAGACCCAGTACTTC. Full variable domain (remainder filled in from reference TRBV15 and TRBJ2-5): DAMVIQNPRYQVTQFGKPVTLSCSQTLNHNVMYWYQQKSSQAPKLLFHYYDKDFNNEADTPDNFQSRRPNTSFCFLDIRSPGLGDTAMYLCATSRDPGRQETQYFGPGTRLLVL.

The chain carries TRBV7-2 and TRBJ2-1; 10 nucleotides line up with TRBD1. The length of the CDR3 is 12 residues. Germline CDR1 is SGHTA and CDR2 is FQGNSA. Losses at the gene ends were 2 bases for V and 16 bases for J; bases not matched to a gene: 5. The chain's CDR3 is CASSLRGQGLFF. In DNA form, the CDR3 reads TGTGCCAGCAGCTTAAGGGGACAGGGGCTTTTCTTC.

The gene calls are TRBV19 and TRBJ2-3; tentative D call: TRBD2 (5 bases). The CDR3 is made up of 16 amino acids. V was trimmed by 3 bases and J by 8 bases, leaving 21 bases between them. In germline, CDR1 is LNHDA, CDR2 SQIVND (reference sequence). CDR3 in DNA: TGTGCCAGTAGTATCGACGCCTTGAGGGCGGGTGGTACGCAGTATTTT. Translated: CASSIDALRAGGTQYF.

This clonotype was seen repeatedly, ten times or more. The chain joins TRBV7-9 to TRBJ2-7; TRBD2 is a possible D gene (5 bases). This CDR3 contains 15 residues. Trimming pared 4 bases from V and 4 bases from J, leaving 17 bases between. The germline V gene encodes CDR1 SEHNR and CDR2 FQNEAQ (reference sequence). The CDR3 nucleotides are TGTGCCAGCAGCTCGTACCAGCGGTGGGGATACGAGCAGTACTTC. It translates to CASSSYQRWGYEQYF. Complete variable domain (other parts from reference TRBV7-9 and TRBJ2-7): DTGVSQNPRHKITKRGQNVTFRCDPISEHNRLYWYRQTLGQGPEFLTYFQNEAQLEKSRLLSDRFSAERPKGSFSTLEIQRTEQGDSAMYLCASSSYQRWGYEQYFGPGTRLTVT.

In its sample, this clonotype was seen a few times. This chain uses TRBV12-3 or TRBV12-4 with TRBJ1-5, with D possibly TRBD1 on 6 matching bases. This CDR3 is built from 14 residues. The V gene lost 7 bases and the J gene lost 2 bases, with 12 bases spanning the gap. CDR3 coding DNA: TGTGCCAGCACGCAGGGGTCTCGCAATCAGCCCCAGCATTTT. Its protein product is CASTQGSRNQPQHF.

With regard to this clonotype: This may stem from a read error, because a much larger clone lies one nucleotide away. The V and J genes are TRBV6-5 and TRBJ2-5; the D is unclear. The CDR3 sequence is 11 residues long. Germline-derived CDR1 and CDR2 are MNHEY and SVGAGI. CDR3 sequence reads: CAISYSETQYF. The DNA for the CDR3 is TGTGCCATCAGTTACTCGGAGACCCAGTACTTC.

The chain is built from TRBV7-3 and TRBJ2-6, with a possible D match to TRBD2 (6 bases). This CDR3 contains 15 residues. V lost 5 bases and J lost 2, with 10 bases in between. Looked up from germline, CDR1 is SGHTA and CDR2 is FQGTGA. The CDR3 protein is CASSPRGTGANVLTF. The CDR3 DNA is TGTGCCAGCAGCCCCCGGGGGACTGGGGCCAACGTCCTGACTTTC.

This clonotype came up a few times. The chain employs TRBV4-2 and TRBJ1-2; D is unresolved. Germline CDR1 reads LGHNA; CDR2 reads YNFKEQ. V was trimmed by 0 bases and J by 0 bases, leaving 11 bases between them. The CDR3 has 16 residues. Here the CDR3 reads CASSQEGVRPNYGYTF. CDR3 in DNA: TGTGCCAGCAGCCAAGAGGGCGTCAGGCCTAACTATGGCTACACCTTC.

This clonotype was observed many times. CDR3: CSASDRDRGRQPQHF. The CDR3 DNA sequence: TGCAGTGCTAGCGATAGGGACAGGGGGCGCCAGCCCCAGCATTTT. The genes are TRBV20-1 and TRBJ1-5, with 12 bases matching TRBD1. Unmatched junction bases numbered 7, after V lost 3 bases and J lost 7 bases. This CDR3 has 15 residues. Per the germline V gene, CDR1 is DFQATT and CDR2 is SNEGSKA (reference sequence).

CDR3 nucleotide sequence: TGTGCCAGCAGTTCCTTACCTCTCTCCTACAATGAGCAGTTCTTC. It yields the protein CASSSLPLSYNEQFF. The chain carries TRBV27 and TRBJ2-1; no firm D call. Germline V gene data show CDR1 as MNHEY and CDR2 as SMNVEV (reference sequence). Trimming stripped 4 bases from V and 0 bases from J, with 10 bases between. The length of the CDR3 is 15 residues.

The chain recombines TRBV30 with TRBJ2-7; D may be TRBD2 (5 bases). This CDR3 spans 15 amino acids. Germline values: CDR1 GTSNPN, CDR2 SVGIG (reference sequence). Trimming cost V 0 bases and J 2 bases, with 14 bases left between them. This CDR3 is CAWSVRRVVAYEQYF. In nucleotides, the CDR3 is TGTGCCTGGAGTGTACGGCGGGTGGTAGCCTACGAGCAGTACTTC.

This clonotype has only a few counts. CDR3: CASSLQGTGRNEQFF. CDR3 in DNA: TGTGCCAGCAGTTTACAAGGGACAGGGCGGAATGAGCAGTTCTTC. The rearrangement uses TRBV6-2 or TRBV6-3 and TRBJ2-1; TRBD1 matches at 9 bases. The CDR3 contains 15 residues. Per germline, CDR1 MNHEY and CDR2 SVGEGT. Losses at the gene ends were 4 bases for V and 7 bases for J; bases not matched to a gene: 8.

This clonotype showed up just a few times. This chain uses TRBV5-6 with TRBJ1-1; a possible D gene is TRBD1 (6 bases). This CDR3 has 14 residues. Per the germline V gene, CDR1 is SGHDT and CDR2 is YYEEEE. V was pared by 1 base and J by 1 base, with 8 bases between. For the CDR3, the DNA is TGTGCCAGCAGCTTGACAGGGCGGAACACTGAAGCTTTCTTT. This sequence encodes CASSLTGRNTEAFF.